These T cell receptor beta chains were read from a single sample in a study of PD-L1 blockade in urothelial cancer. The assay was immunoSEQ multiplex PCR, and TCRdb's table has in-frame clones only and misses some. Found here are under 45,000 clones, 82% of them singletons; the top ten hold less than 20%. The sequenced sample was PBMCs, obtained around atezolizumab (anti-PD-L1) treatment. The origin of the receptors is a man aged 55 to 69 with urothelial cancer. CDR3s include the opening cysteine and the closing phenylalanine or tryptophan. The D gene is left open where the match is weak. Clone size is stated in some rows and not others, as once, few, many or a class when expanded.

J: TRBJ1-1; length: 15; D: -; V: TRBV2; size: -; CDR3: CASSGEGRSNTEAFF; DNA: TGTGCCAGCAGTGGGGAGGGGCGGTCGAACACTGAAGCTTTCTTT
J: TRBJ2-1; length: 16; D: -; V: TRBV21-1; size: -; CDR3: CASSSVAALSYNEQFF; DNA: TGTGCCAGCAGCTCGGTAGCGGCGCTCTCCTACAATGAGCAGTTCTTC
J: TRBJ1-2; length: 20; D: TRBD1; V: TRBV19; size: once; CDR3: CASSVPVRDSLGGSYYGYTF; DNA: TGTGCCAGTAGTGTCCCAGTACGGGACAGCCTGGGGGGAAGTTACTATGGCTACACCTTC
J: TRBJ1-2; length: 15; D: TRBD1; V: TRBV28; size: -; CDR3: CASSLGLGQGSGYTF; DNA: TGTGCCAGCAGTTTGGGGCTCGGACAGGGGAGCGGCTACACCTTC
J: TRBJ2-5; length: 15; D: TRBD2; V: TRBV6-5; size: -; CDR3: CASSYPSGSFGTQYF; DNA: TGTGCCAGCAGTTACCCAAGCGGGAGTTTCGGGACCCAGTACTTC
J: TRBJ1-3; length: 15; D: -; V: TRBV7-9; size: -; CDR3: CASSSIDGTGNTIYF; DNA: TGTGCCAGCAGCTCAATAGACGGGACAGGAAACACCATATATTTT
J: TRBJ1-2; length: 12; D: TRBD1; V: TRBV6-1; size: -; CDR3: CASPGQNYGYTF; DNA: TGTGCCAGCCCGGGACAGAACTATGGCTACACCTTC
J: TRBJ1-2; length: 14; D: -; V: TRBV29-1; size: few; CDR3: CSVVGALDSYGYTF; DNA: TGCAGCGTTGTAGGTGCCCTGGACAGCTATGGCTACACCTTC
J: TRBJ1-1; length: 13; D: TRBD1; V: TRBV7-3; size: -; CDR3: CASSPGGYTEAFF; DNA: TGTGCCAGCAGCCCAGGGGGATACACTGAAGCTTTCTTT
J: TRBJ2-1; length: 15; D: TRBD1; V: TRBV11-2; size: few; CDR3: CASSLADRGSNEQFF; DNA: TGTGCCAGCAGCTTAGCGGACAGGGGGTCGAATGAGCAGTTCTTC
J: TRBJ2-7; length: 18; D: -; V: TRBV28; size: few; CDR3: CASSFPPQTGPETYEQYF; DNA: TGTGCCAGCAGTTTTCCCCCCCAAACAGGGCCGGAAACCTACGAGCAGTACTTC
J: TRBJ2-1; length: 14; D: -; V: TRBV30; size: -; CDR3: CAWSAVGSYNEQFF; DNA: TGTGCCTGGAGTGCGGTCGGGTCCTACAATGAGCAGTTCTTC
J: TRBJ2-7; length: 13; D: -; V: TRBV28; size: -; CDR3: CASSSGGRYEQYF; DNA: TGTGCCAGCAGTTCAGGGGGGAGATACGAGCAGTACTTC
J: TRBJ2-3; length: 14; D: -; V: TRBV6-4; size: -; CDR3: CASSPMWSTDTQYF; DNA: TGTGCCAGCAGTCCTATGTGGAGCACAGATACGCAGTATTTT
J: TRBJ2-1; length: 15; D: TRBD2; V: TRBV7-9; size: -; CDR3: CASSPSGFSYNEQFF; DNA: TGTGCCAGCAGCCCTAGCGGGTTTTCCTACAATGAGCAGTTCTTC
J: TRBJ1-1; length: 12; D: TRBD1; V: TRBV19; size: -; CDR3: CASRDRGTEAFF; DNA: TGTGCCAGTCGGGACAGGGGCACTGAAGCTTTCTTT
J: TRBJ2-1; length: 19; D: TRBD2; V: TRBV5-1; size: -; CDR3: CASSLAGVAGGPSNNEQFF; DNA: TGCGCCAGCAGCTTGGCGGGGGTAGCGGGGGGGCCTTCGAACAATGAGCAGTTCTTC
J: TRBJ1-2; length: 15; D: -; V: TRBV28; size: few; CDR3: CASGGGGFRMNGYTF; DNA: TGTGCCAGCGGGGGGGGCGGCTTCAGAATGAATGGCTACACCTTC
J: TRBJ1-1; length: 19; D: TRBD1; V: TRBV7-9; size: few; CDR3: CASSSRQTGGAGDGTEAFF; DNA: TGTGCCAGCAGCTCCCGCCAAACAGGGGGCGCGGGGGACGGCACTGAAGCTTTCTTT
J: TRBJ2-5; length: 14; D: -; V: TRBV7-2; size: -; CDR3: CASSLALGEETQYF; DNA: TGTGCCAGCAGCTTAGCCCTCGGGGAGGAGACCCAGTACTTC
J: TRBJ2-3; length: 17; D: -; V: TRBV6-1; size: -; CDR3: CASSEARRGTFTDTQYF; DNA: TGTGCCAGCAGTGAAGCTCGGCGGGGAACCTTCACAGATACGCAGTATTTT
J: TRBJ1-3; length: 12; D: -; V: TRBV10-3; size: -; CDR3: CAISDGKNTIYF; DNA: TGTGCCATCAGTGACGGGAAAAACACCATATATTTT
J: TRBJ1-5; length: 16; D: TRBD1; V: TRBV19; size: -; CDR3: CASSIGAGQSNQPQHF; DNA: TGTGCCAGTAGTATAGGGGCGGGACAGAGTAATCAGCCCCAGCATTTT
J: TRBJ2-7; length: 13; D: -; V: TRBV9; size: once; CDR3: CASSPGGGYEQYF; DNA: TGTGCCAGCAGCCCCGGGGGAGGTTACGAGCAGTACTTC
J: TRBJ1-5; length: 14; D: -; V: TRBV18; size: few; CDR3: CASSTSDSNQPQHF; DNA: TGTGCCAGCTCAACGTCAGATAGCAATCAGCCCCAGCATTTT
J: TRBJ2-1; length: 14; D: -; V: TRBV5-1; size: -; CDR3: CASSLPSSYNEQFF; DNA: TGCGCCAGCAGCTTGCCGAGCTCCTACAATGAGCAGTTCTTC
J: TRBJ2-3; length: 15; D: -; V: TRBV14; size: -; CDR3: CASSPRGVPPDTQYF; DNA: TGTGCCAGCAGTCCACGAGGAGTACCGCCGGATACGCAGTATTTT
J: TRBJ2-7; length: 14; D: TRBD1; V: TRBV10-2; size: few; CDR3: CASSQRQGRYEQYF; DNA: TGCGCCAGCAGCCAGCGACAGGGCCGATACGAGCAGTACTTC
J: TRBJ2-5; length: 17; D: TRBD2; V: TRBV19; size: -; CDR3: CASSIGLAGGGGETQYF; DNA: TGTGCCAGTAGTATAGGACTAGCGGGTGGAGGAGGGGAGACCCAGTACTTC
J: TRBJ2-1; length: 18; D: TRBD2; V: TRBV15; size: -; CDR3: CATSRAPAQTSGGNEQFF; DNA: TGTGCCACCAGCAGAGCCCCTGCCCAGACTAGCGGGGGCAATGAGCAGTTCTTC
J: TRBJ2-5; length: 16; D: -; V: TRBV4-1; size: -; CDR3: CASSQVYQGIQETQYF; DNA: TGCGCCAGCAGCCAAGTCTACCAGGGGATCCAAGAGACCCAGTACTTC
J: TRBJ1-3; length: 13; D: -; V: TRBV28; size: -; CDR3: CASSSRPGNTIYF; DNA: TGTGCCAGCAGTTCTCGTCCTGGAAACACCATATATTTT
J: TRBJ1-6; length: 14; D: -; V: TRBV30; size: few; CDR3: CASDRGMDNSPLHF; DNA: TGTGCCTCGGACAGAGGGATGGATAATTCACCCCTCCACTTT
J: TRBJ1-3; length: 15; D: TRBD1; V: TRBV6-5; size: -; CDR3: CASSTGTGYGNTIYF; DNA: TGTGCCAGCAGTACCGGGACAGGCTATGGAAACACCATATATTTT
J: TRBJ1-4; length: 15; D: -; V: TRBV4-1; size: -; CDR3: CASSRPQATNEKLFF; DNA: TGCGCCAGCAGCCGACCGCAGGCAACTAATGAAAAACTGTTTTTT
J: TRBJ2-5; length: 18; D: TRBD2; V: TRBV7-9; size: -; CDR3: CASGQPGLAGGWEVTQYF; DNA: TGTGCCAGCGGGCAACCCGGACTAGCGGGGGGATGGGAGGTGACCCAGTACTTC